The rows below give T cell receptor beta chains drawn from one sample of a study of CD8+CD57+ T cells in acquired aplastic anemia. TCRdb passed the reads through MiXCR, listing each CDR3 protein once. The sample records roughly 61,000 distinct CDR3 sequences, about 50% being singletons. The sample taken for sequencing was sorted CD4+, CD8+, or CD8+CD57+ T cells (not recorded which) from PBMCs. The receptor source for this set is a human donor in good health, serving as a control. CDR3s leave out the opening cysteine and the closing phenylalanine or tryptophan.

J gene,V gene,CDR3 protein
TRBJ2-5,TRBV5-1,AGSDGTGGETQY
TRBJ1-5,TRBV6-5,ASSLGGHQPQH
TRBJ2-1,TRBV7-2,ASSLAGGNKYNEQF
TRBJ2-3,TRBV12-3/TRBV12-4,ASRFPGLGVGSTDTQY
TRBJ1-2,TRBV7-9,ASSLSFYGYT
TRBJ1-5,TRBV2,ANGGGTGGRQPQH
TRBJ2-1,TRBV5-2,ASNPSSLASGVSYNEQF
TRBJ1-6,TRBV20-1,SASRGGNSPLH
TRBJ2-6,TRBV11-2,ASSFGTGAPSGANVLT
TRBJ1-4,TRBV29-1,SVQRTDEKLF
TRBJ2-2,TRBV4-2,ASSPPRYWNTGELF
TRBJ2-5,TRBV2,ASSDPGGPETQY
TRBJ2-5,TRBV7-9,ASSFLAGGQETQY
TRBJ1-1,TRBV19,ASSIDRNTEAF
TRBJ2-5,TRBV12-3/TRBV12-4,ASSSGGRETQY
TRBJ2-5,TRBV5-1,ASSRDSPWGETQY
TRBJ1-1,TRBV20-1,RATVNTEAF
TRBJ2-1,TRBV29-1,SVLQRDHNEQF
TRBJ2-3,TRBV11-3,ASSVGQAKGDTQY
TRBJ1-1,TRBV5-1,ASSLWTGRDTEAF
TRBJ2-1,TRBV19,ASSTQILVSIGNEQF
TRBJ2-3,TRBV20-1,SPEVDTQY
TRBJ1-2,TRBV5-5,ASSLYYGYT
TRBJ2-3,TRBV19,ASSLRGEDTQY
TRBJ2-1,TRBV7-6,ASSLGLRTVPNEQF
TRBJ2-7,TRBV7-9,ASSPEPQGREQY
TRBJ2-7,TRBV4-1,ASSQGPSGGYEQY
TRBJ2-1,TRBV5-5,ASSVYSGSSYNEQF
TRBJ1-2,TRBV7-9,ASSLTDRGNYGYT
TRBJ2-7,TRBV6-2/TRBV6-3,ASKQTSGSEQY
TRBJ2-3,TRBV5-1,ASSLAGIGTDTQY
TRBJ2-3,TRBV10-3,AISAAARELDTQY
TRBJ2-1,TRBV18,ASSPRTSGSSYNEQF
TRBJ2-7,TRBV4-3,ASSQEELGLAYYEQY
TRBJ1-3,TRBV5-1,ASSAGTGAGNTIY
TRBJ2-5,TRBV19,ASRMGGRGRETQY
TRBJ1-6,TRBV16,ASSLPALTGSPLH
TRBJ1-2,TRBV19,ASSNRAGYGYT
TRBJ2-7,TRBV10-1,ASSAVRGRGANEQY